This entry lists 26 T cell receptor beta chains sequenced from one sample in a study of radiation and T cells in renal cell carcinoma. Documented time point: blood 4 weeks post-SBRT, at nephrectomy. Treatment of the sample: 15 Gy SBRT to primary tumor, nephrectomy 4 weeks later. The table came from immunoSEQ multiplex PCR; TCRdb's copy has only in-frame clones and leaves some out. Here the sample spans fewer than 200,000 clones, less than 90% being singletons. The sequencing used blood, collected from a patient whose treatment included radiotherapy and nephrectomy. These receptors came from a woman aged 50 to 65 with renal cell carcinoma.

The chain recombines TRBV5-8 with TRBJ2-1; TRBD1 might be the D (6 bases). This CDR3 is 12 amino acids long. The germline V gene encodes CDR1 SGHTS and CDR2 YDEGEE. The V end lost 7 bases, the J end lost 8 bases, and 13 bases lay between the germline ends. The DNA for the CDR3 is TGTGCCAGCGTCCAGGGGTGGGATGAGCAGTTCTTC. It translates to CASVQGWDEQFF.

Notes on this clone: Other DNA sequences in this sample translate to the same CDR3. This rearrangement joins TRBV19 to TRBJ2-7; D is unclear. Germline loops: CDR1 LNHDA, CDR2 SQIVND (reference sequence). Trimming took off 1 base at V and 1 base at J, with 5 bases between the two ends. CDR3 size: 13 residues. The CDR3 bases are TGTGCCAGTAGTATAGCACTGTCCTACGAGCAGTACTTC. Its protein product is CASSIALSYEQYF.

This clone was picked up a small number of times. J is TRBJ1-1 and V is TRBV18; D gene uncertain. Trimming left V 6 bases short and J 4 bases short, with 12 bases between. Germline CDR1 reads KGHSH; CDR2 reads LQKENI. The CDR3 consists of 13 residues. CDR3 in amino acids: CASSSSVRTEAFF. DNA for the CDR3: TGTGCCAGCTCCTCGAGCGTTCGCACTGAAGCTTTCTTT.

This chain uses TRBV4-1 with TRBJ2-3; 8 nucleotides agree with TRBD1. CDR1 and CDR2 (germline): MGHRA, YSYEKL. Trimming took 6 bases from V and 4 from J; bases not matched to a gene: 9. The CDR3 has 15 amino acids. CDR3 DNA sequence: TGCGCCAGCAGTATGAGGACAGGGAATTCAGATACGCAGTATTTT. Translated: CASSMRTGNSDTQYF.

The V and J genes are TRBV4-3 and TRBJ2-1; possibly TRBD2 for D (5 bases). V lost 1 base, J lost 8 bases, and 15 bases lay in between. Germline V gives CDR1 LGHNA, CDR2 YSLEER. The CDR3 runs 15 residues. The CDR3 bases are TGCGCCAGCAGCCAAGCGTACGGGGTCTTTGATGAGCAGTTCTTC. As protein: CASSQAYGVFDEQFF.

The chain links TRBV4-3 to TRBJ1-5, with a weak D call TRBD1 (5 bases). This CDR3 is 16 amino acids long. V lost 0 bases, J lost 4 bases, and 13 bases lay in between. Germline CDR1 is LGHNA and CDR2 is YSLEER. As DNA, the CDR3 is TGCGCCAGCAGCCAAGAGTGGGGACGGAAAAATCAGCCCCAGCATTTT. It translates to CASSQEWGRKNQPQHF.

The V gene is TRBV4-2, the J gene TRBJ1-5; D remains unclear. V dropped 0 bases and J dropped 3 bases, with 9 bases sitting between them. This CDR3 has 15 amino acids. Germline loops: CDR1 LGHNA, CDR2 YNFKEQ. The CDR3 spells CASSQDLLNNQPQHF. DNA of the CDR3: TGTGCCAGCAGCCAAGATCTTCTGAACAATCAGCCCCAGCATTTT.

The chain recombines TRBV6-6 with TRBJ1-6, with D unclear. The CDR3 has 14 amino acids. Germline V gene lookup returns CDR1 MNHNY and CDR2 SVGAGI (reference sequence). V lost 11 bases, J lost 5 bases, and 16 bases lay in between. The CDR3 loop is CAAGESGDNSPLHF. CDR3 nucleotide sequence: TGTGCCGCCGGAGAGTCCGGAGATAATTCACCCCTCCACTTT.

The chain uses TRBV19 and TRBJ1-1; TRBD1 agrees at 10 bases. Trimming took 5 bases from V and 1 from J; bases not matched to a gene: 4. Germline CDR1 and CDR2: LNHDA and SQIVND (reference sequence). This CDR3 has 15 residues. CDR3 protein: CASSSRDRGNTEAFF. As DNA, the CDR3 is TGTGCCAGTAGTTCTCGGGACAGGGGGAACACTGAAGCTTTCTTT.

The chain joins TRBV7-3 to TRBJ2-6; no clear D gene. Trimming stripped 0 bases from V and 0 bases from J, with 9 bases between. Germline loops: CDR1 SGHTA, CDR2 FQGTGA. This CDR3 has 17 residues. For the CDR3, the DNA is TGTGCCAGCAGCTTAACCCCTCCTAGCTCTGGGGCCAACGTCCTGACTTTC. This sequence encodes CASSLTPPSSGANVLTF. Supplemented by reference TRBV7-3 and TRBJ2-6, the full variable domain reads GAGVSQTPSNKVTEKGKYVELRCDPISGHTALYWYRQSLGQGPEFLIYFQGTGAADDSGLPNDRFFAVRPEGSVSTLKIQRTERGDSAVYLCASSLTPPSSGANVLTFGAGSRLTVL.

The chain couples TRBV19 to TRBJ1-3; D gene ambiguous. Between the trimmed V and J ends, which lost 3 bases and 2 bases, there was a span of 11 bases. The CDR3 totals 15 residues. Germline assignment: CDR1 LNHDA and CDR2 SQIVND (reference sequence). The CDR3 DNA reads TGTGCCAGTAGTATGGCCGAAACCCCTGGAAACACCATATATTTT. As protein: CASSMAETPGNTIYF.

The chain employs TRBV5-4 and TRBJ1-6, with D possibly matching TRBD1 (6 bases). This CDR3 has 16 residues. Trimming took 3 bases from V and 4 from J, leaving 14 bases between them. The germline gives CDR1 SGHNT, CDR2 YYREEE (reference sequence). The CDR3 DNA follows: TGTGCCAGCAGCTCTTTGACAGGAGGTTATAATTCACCCCTCCACTTT. Residues: CASSSLTGGYNSPLHF.

This rearrangement joins TRBV19 to TRBJ1-1; the D is unclear. With 6 bases removed from V and 3 bases from J, the gap between germline ends came to 8 bases. CDR1 is LNHDA and CDR2 is SQIVND in the germline V gene (reference sequence). The CDR3 is 12 residues long. Written as DNA, the CDR3 is TGTGCCAGTAGGGATTTCGACACTGAAGCTTTCTTT. Translating gives CASRDFDTEAFF.

The chain couples TRBV7-2 to TRBJ1-2; D gene uncertain. Germline CDR1 SGHTA, CDR2 FQGNSA. The CDR3 length is 14 residues. Between the trimmed V and J ends, which lost 1 base and 7 bases, there was a span of 13 bases. CDR3 amino acids: CASSLEDGYGGYTF. In DNA, the CDR3 is TGTGCCAGCAGCTTAGAGGACGGGTATGGTGGCTACACCTTC.

The chain uses TRBV2 and TRBJ1-2; the match to TRBD1 covers 10 bases. Unmatched junction bases numbered 10, after V lost 6 bases and J lost 6 bases. Germline lookup yields CDR1 SNHLY and CDR2 FYNNEI. This CDR3 has 15 amino acids. The CDR3 DNA sequence: TGTGCCAGCAGAAGACGACAGGGGGCGAAGGATGGCTACACCTTC. It translates to CASRRRQGAKDGYTF.

This sequence joins TRBV6-5 and TRBJ1-1; D call uncertain. Looked up from germline, CDR1 is MNHEY and CDR2 is SVGAGI. V gave up 6 bases and J gave up 1 base, with 9 bases separating them. The CDR3 has 13 amino acids. CDR3 sequence (DNA): TGTGCCAGCAGCGCCAGTAGGAACACTGAAGCTTTCTTT. Amino acids: CASSASRNTEAFF.

The chain uses TRBV18 and TRBJ1-5; TRBD1 is a possible D gene (6 bases). The CDR3 runs 15 residues. The germline V gene has CDR1 KGHSH and CDR2 LQKENI. Trimming took 3 bases from V and 3 from J, leaving 12 bases between them. The CDR3, as DNA: TGTGCCAGCTCACCGATTAGGACAGACAATCAGCCCCAGCATTTT. Translation gives CASSPIRTDNQPQHF.

The CDR3 bases are TGTGCCAGCAGTAAACGGGAGGCTCACCGGGAGACCCAGTACTTC. Protein: CASSKREAHRETQYF. This sequence joins TRBV25-1 and TRBJ2-5; TRBD2 matches 7 bases. CDR3 length: 15 amino acids. CDR1 and CDR2 from the germline V gene are MGHDK and SYGVNS. Losses at the gene ends were 5 bases for V and 5 bases for J; bases not matched to a gene: 11.

The V call is TRBV18, the J call TRBJ2-1; D is ambiguous. Trimming left V 4 bases short and J 5 bases short, with 6 bases between. Germline CDR1 is KGHSH and CDR2 is LQKENI. The CDR3 totals 12 residues. Written as DNA, the CDR3 is TGTGCCAGCTCACGTGACGACAATGAGCAGTTCTTC. Translating it yields CASSRDDNEQFF.

The chain combines TRBV4-1 with TRBJ1-5; the D is unclear. Germline V CDR1 and CDR2: MGHRA, YSYEKL. V gave up 1 base and J gave up 0 bases, with 4 bases separating them. CDR3 length: 14 amino acids. CDR3 protein: CASSQGYSNQPQHF. In DNA, the CDR3 is TGCGCCAGCAGCCAAGGGTATAGCAATCAGCCCCAGCATTTT.

CDR3 nucleotide sequence: TGTGCCAGCTCACCATCAGACAGAGCCGCTTTCTTT. The encoded protein is CASSPSDRAAFF. The chain couples TRBV18 to TRBJ1-1; D is possibly TRBD1 (5 bases). V was trimmed by 2 bases and J by 11 bases, leaving 12 bases between them. Germline V gene lookup returns CDR1 KGHSH and CDR2 LQKENI. The CDR3 runs to 12 residues. The whole variable domain, remainder taken from reference TRBV18 and TRBJ1-1, is NAGVMQNPRHLVRRRGQEARLRCSPMKGHSHVYWYRQLPEEGLKFMVYLQKENIIDESGMPKERFSAEFPKEGPSILRIQQVVRGDSAAYFCASSPSDRAAFFGQGTRLTVV.

This chain links TRBV6-5 with TRBJ1-1; D is undetermined. In germline, CDR1 is MNHEY, CDR2 SVGAGI. The V and J ends lost 5 bases and 4 bases respectively, with 8 bases between them. The length of the CDR3 is 12 residues. The CDR3 nucleotides are TGTGCCAGCAGTCGGGGAAGCACTGAAGCTTTCTTT. This gives the protein CASSRGSTEAFF.

The J gene is TRBJ2-5, the V gene TRBV7-6; D possibly corresponds to TRBD2 (6 bases). The CDR3 has 14 residues. The V end was cut by 5 bases, the J end by 1 base, with 11 bases between. In germline, CDR1 is SGHVS, CDR2 FNYEAQ. CDR3 protein: CASSTAGGQETQYF. For the CDR3, the DNA is TGTGCCAGCAGCACAGCGGGCGGCCAAGAGACCCAGTACTTC.

For this clone: One end of the junction does not line up with germline, which may come from a read error. The J gene is TRBJ2-2, the V gene TRBV6-6; the D gene is possibly TRBD2 (6 bases). In germline, CDR1 is MNHNY, CDR2 SVGAGI (reference sequence). CDR3 size: 14 residues. The CDR3 DNA sequence: TGTGCCATCAGTGTCGGGACTGTCACCGGGGAGCTGTTTTTT. Encoded protein: CAISVGTVTGELFF.

This chain uses TRBV19 with TRBJ2-5, with D possibly being TRBD1 or TRBD2 (7 bases each). The CDR3 has 15 residues. Germline V CDR1 and CDR2: LNHDA, SQIVND (reference sequence). Trimming left V 3 bases short and J 3 bases short, with 14 bases between. CDR3 sequence reads: CASSMGGTVEETQYF. CDR3 nucleotides: TGTGCCAGTAGTATGGGGGGGACAGTAGAAGAGACCCAGTACTTC.

The chain employs TRBV4-2 and TRBJ2-1; 9 bases align to TRBD1. CDR1 and CDR2 from the germline V gene are LGHNA and YNFKEQ. The V and J ends lost 0 bases and 4 bases, in that order; junction bases with no gene match: 4. This CDR3 is 16 amino acids long. DNA of the CDR3: TGTGCCAGCAGCCAAGAGAACAGGGGGCAGTACAATGAGCAGTTCTTC. Translation gives CASSQENRGQYNEQFF.